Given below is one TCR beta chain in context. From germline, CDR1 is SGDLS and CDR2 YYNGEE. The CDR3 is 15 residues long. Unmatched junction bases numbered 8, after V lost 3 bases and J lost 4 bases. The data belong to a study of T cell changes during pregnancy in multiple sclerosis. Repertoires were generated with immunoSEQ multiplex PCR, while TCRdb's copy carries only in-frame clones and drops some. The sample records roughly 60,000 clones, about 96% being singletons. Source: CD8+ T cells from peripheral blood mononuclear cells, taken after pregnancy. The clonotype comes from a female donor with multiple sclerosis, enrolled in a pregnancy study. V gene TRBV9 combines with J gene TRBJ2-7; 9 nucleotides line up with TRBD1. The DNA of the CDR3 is TGTGCCAGCAGCGCCTCGGGACAGGGTGGTTACGAGCAGTACTTC. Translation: CASSASGQGGYEQYF.